The rows below give T cell receptor beta chains drawn from one sample of a study of blood T cell repertoires in COVID-19. Generated by immunoSEQ multiplex PCR, the TCRdb table keeps only in-frame clones and is missing some. The sample includes about 670,000 clones, around 90% seen only once; the top ten take roughly 0.26%. The specimen was peripheral blood. The receptors here all came from a woman under 30 with acute or convalescent COVID-19. CDR3s include the opening cysteine and the closing phenylalanine or tryptophan. The order of the fields is D gene, CDR3 length, J gene, V gene, CDR3 protein, CDR3 DNA. A D gene is named only where the DNA matches it firmly.

- | 15 | TRBJ2-1 | TRBV28 | CATPSLPDKDNEQFF | TGTGCCACACCCTCGCTTCCGGACAAGGACAATGAGCAGTTCTTC
- | 15 | TRBJ1-3 | TRBV9 | CASSYKTGSGNTIYF | TGTGCCAGCAGCTACAAAACAGGGAGCGGAAACACCATATATTTT
TRBD2 | 18 | TRBJ2-3 | TRBV5-1 | CASSSYLTSGGAADTQYF | TGCGCCAGCAGCTCCTACTTGACTAGCGGGGGGGCCGCAGATACGCAGTATTTT
- | 16 | TRBJ1-1 | TRBV9 | CASSVSLGGMNTEAFF | TGTGCCAGCAGCGTATCATTGGGGGGGATGAACACTGAAGCTTTCTTT
TRBD1 | 15 | TRBJ2-2 | TRBV19 | CASTAGQGAAGELFF | TGTGCCAGTACCGCCGGACAGGGTGCGGCCGGGGAGCTGTTTTTT
- | 12 | TRBJ1-1 | TRBV5-4 | CASSFAADEAFF | TGTGCCAGCAGCTTCGCCGCGGATGAAGCTTTCTTT
TRBD1 | 14 | TRBJ1-6 | TRBV5-6 | CASSLQGDNSPLHF | TGTGCCAGCAGCTTACAGGGGGATAATTCACCCCTCCACTTT
- | 16 | TRBJ2-2 | TRBV15 | CATSRAPGLNTGELFF | TGTGCCACCAGCAGAGCCCCGGGACTGAACACCGGGGAGCTGTTTTTT
- | 14 | TRBJ1-2 | TRBV19 | CASSSPGGRLGYTF | TGTGCCAGTAGTTCCCCCGGGGGGCGCCTTGGCTACACCTTC
- | 15 | TRBJ2-7 | TRBV5-4 | CASSFGSTATYEQYF | TGTGCCAGCAGCTTTGGGTCAACAGCCACCTACGAGCAGTACTTC
- | 11 | TRBJ1-1 | TRBV12-3/TRBV12-4 | CAIREGIEAFF | TGTGCCATAAGGGAGGGGATTGAAGCTTTCTTT
- | 14 | TRBJ2-1 | TRBV5-1 | CASSSPDRYNEQFF | TGCGCCAGCAGCTCACCCGACAGGTACAATGAGCAGTTCTTC
TRBD1 | 14 | TRBJ1-2 | TRBV25-1 | CASSAQGDLYGYTF | TGTGCCAGCAGTGCACAGGGGGACCTATATGGCTACACCTTC
- | 11 | TRBJ1-2 | TRBV29-1 | CSVYSSYGYTF | TGCAGCGTGTACAGTTCCTATGGCTACACCTTC
TRBD2 | 14 | TRBJ2-1 | TRBV10-1 | CASLLAGPYNEQFF | TGCGCCAGCCTCCTAGCGGGGCCGTACAATGAGCAGTTCTTC
- | 15 | TRBJ1-1 | TRBV24-1 | CATQAPGLGNTEAFF | TGTGCCACCCAAGCCCCGGGACTTGGGAACACTGAAGCTTTCTTT
- | 14 | TRBJ2-7 | TRBV7-2 | CASSLGRGSYEQYF | TGTGCCAGCAGCTTGGGCCGGGGCTCCTACGAGCAGTACTTC
- | 15 | TRBJ2-1 | TRBV27 | CASSSFLGAYNEQFF | TGTGCCAGCAGTTCCTTCCTAGGGGCGTACAATGAGCAGTTCTTC
TRBD2 | 16 | TRBJ2-3 | TRBV30 | CAWSAGQRGVPDTQYF | TGTGCCTGGAGTGCGGGTCAGCGGGGGGTCCCAGATACGCAGTATTTT
TRBD2 | 15 | TRBJ2-7 | TRBV5-4 | CASSLGTSGPREQYF | TGTGCCAGCAGCCTAGGGACTAGCGGTCCTAGGGAGCAGTACTTC
- | 13 | TRBJ1-2 | TRBV24-1 | CATSEGFGGDYTF | TGTGCCACCAGTGAAGGGTTCGGGGGGGACTACACCTTC
- | 14 | TRBJ2-1 | TRBV9 | CASSVAAANNEQFF | TGTGCCAGCAGCGTAGCGGCGGCCAACAATGAGCAGTTCTTC
- | 15 | TRBJ1-5 | TRBV7-2 | CASSFGGRSNQPQHF | TGTGCCAGCAGCTTCGGGGGTCGTAGCAATCAGCCCCAGCATTTT
TRBD1 | 15 | TRBJ1-2 | TRBV11-2 | CASSFGQGRDYGYTF | TGTGCCAGCAGCTTTGGACAGGGGAGGGACTATGGCTACACCTTC
TRBD1 | 15 | TRBJ2-5 | TRBV5-1 | CASSSGQGDQETQYF | TGCGCCAGCAGCTCCGGACAGGGCGACCAAGAGACCCAGTACTTC
- | 13 | TRBJ1-2 | TRBV11-1 | CASSLVSGNGYTF | TGTGCCAGCAGCTTAGTCTCCGGGAATGGCTACACCTTC
- | 14 | TRBJ1-5 | TRBV10-2 | CGGGRLHSYQPQHF | TGCGGGGGGGGACGGCTTCATTCTTATCAGCCCCAGCATTTT
TRBD2 | 15 | TRBJ2-1 | TRBV27 | CASSSLAGGINEQFF | TGTGCCAGCAGTTCCCTAGCGGGGGGGATCAATGAGCAGTTCTTC
TRBD1 | 14 | TRBJ1-1 | TRBV3-1/TRBV3-2 | CASSYGQGKTEAFF | TGTGCCAGCAGCTACGGACAGGGAAAAACTGAAGCTTTCTTT
- | 12 | TRBJ2-1 | TRBV27 | CASSWANNEQFF | TGTGCCAGCAGCTGGGCAAACAATGAGCAGTTCTTC
- | 14 | TRBJ1-1 | TRBV6-1 | CASSDPTVDTEAFF | TGTGCCAGCAGTGACCCCACCGTAGACACTGAAGCTTTCTTT
- | 14 | TRBJ2-3 | TRBV30 | CAWSGGGPGDTQYF | TGTGCCTGGAGTGGGGGGGGGCCCGGAGATACGCAGTATTTT